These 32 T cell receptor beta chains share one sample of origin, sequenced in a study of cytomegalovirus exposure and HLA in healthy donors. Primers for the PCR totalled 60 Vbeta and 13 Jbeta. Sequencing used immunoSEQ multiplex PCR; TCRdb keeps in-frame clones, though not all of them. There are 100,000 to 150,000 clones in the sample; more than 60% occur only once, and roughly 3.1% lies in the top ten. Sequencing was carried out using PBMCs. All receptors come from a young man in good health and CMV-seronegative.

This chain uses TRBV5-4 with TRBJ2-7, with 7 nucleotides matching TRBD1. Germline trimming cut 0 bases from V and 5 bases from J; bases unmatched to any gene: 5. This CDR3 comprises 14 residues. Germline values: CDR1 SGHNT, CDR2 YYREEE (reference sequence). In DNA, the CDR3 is TGTGCCAGCAGCTTGGGAGCAGGGGGAAACGAGCAGTACTTC. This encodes CASSLGAGGNEQYF.

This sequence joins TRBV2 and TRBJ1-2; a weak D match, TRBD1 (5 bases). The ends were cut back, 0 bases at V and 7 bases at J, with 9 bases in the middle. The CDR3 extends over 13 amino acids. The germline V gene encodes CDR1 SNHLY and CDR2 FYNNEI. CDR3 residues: CASSEAGVFGYTF. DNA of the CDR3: TGTGCCAGCAGTGAAGCAGGGGTTTTTGGCTACACCTTC.

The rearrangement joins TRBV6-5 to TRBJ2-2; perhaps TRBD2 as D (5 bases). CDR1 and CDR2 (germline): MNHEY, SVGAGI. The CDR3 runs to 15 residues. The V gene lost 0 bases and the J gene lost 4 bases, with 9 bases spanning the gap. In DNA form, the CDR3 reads TGTGCCAGCAGTTACTCGGAAGGAGGCACCGGGGAGCTGTTTTTT. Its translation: CASSYSEGGTGELFF.

The CDR3 loop reads CASSSDRLTGYEKLFF. In nucleotides, the CDR3 is TGCGCCAGCAGTTCCGACCGGCTGACAGGGTATGAAAAACTGTTTTTT. The chain is built from TRBV5-1 and TRBJ1-4; 7 bases match TRBD1. With 5 bases clipped from V and 6 bases from J, the junction kept 13 bases outside the gene matches. Germline CDR1 is SGHRS and CDR2 is YFSETQ. CDR3 length equals 16 residues.

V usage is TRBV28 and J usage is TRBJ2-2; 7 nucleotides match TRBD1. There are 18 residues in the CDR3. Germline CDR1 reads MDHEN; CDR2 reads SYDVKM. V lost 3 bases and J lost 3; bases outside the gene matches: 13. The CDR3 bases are TGTGCCAGCAGTTTCCCTTTCCTATCACAGGGGTACACCGGGGAGCTGTTTTTT. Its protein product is CASSFPFLSQGYTGELFF. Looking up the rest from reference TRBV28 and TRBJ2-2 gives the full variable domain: DVKVTQSSRYLVKRTGEKVFLECVQDMDHENMFWYRQDPGLGLRLIYFSYDVKMKEKGDIPEGYSVSREKKERFSLILESASTNQTSMYLCASSFPFLSQGYTGELFFGEGSRLTVL.

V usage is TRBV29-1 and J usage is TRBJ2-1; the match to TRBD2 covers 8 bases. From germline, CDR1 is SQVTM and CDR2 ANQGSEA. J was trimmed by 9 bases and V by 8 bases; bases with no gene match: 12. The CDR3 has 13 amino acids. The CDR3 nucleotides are TGCAGCCACCCCGGGACTAGGACGGGTGAGCAGTTCTTC. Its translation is CSHPGTRTGEQFF.

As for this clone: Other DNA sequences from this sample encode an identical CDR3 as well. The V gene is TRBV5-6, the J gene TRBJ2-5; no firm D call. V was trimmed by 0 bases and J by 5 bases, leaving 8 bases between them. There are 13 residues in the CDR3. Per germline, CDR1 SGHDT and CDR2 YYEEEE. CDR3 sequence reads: CASSLDPRETQYF. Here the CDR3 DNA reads TGTGCCAGCAGCTTGGACCCGAGGGAGACCCAGTACTTC.

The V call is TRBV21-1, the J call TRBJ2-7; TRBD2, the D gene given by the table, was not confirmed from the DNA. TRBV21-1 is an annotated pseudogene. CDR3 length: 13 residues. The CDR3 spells CASCCGRSYEQYF. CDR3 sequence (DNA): TGTGCCAGCTGTTGCGGGCGCTCCTACGAGCAGTACTTC.

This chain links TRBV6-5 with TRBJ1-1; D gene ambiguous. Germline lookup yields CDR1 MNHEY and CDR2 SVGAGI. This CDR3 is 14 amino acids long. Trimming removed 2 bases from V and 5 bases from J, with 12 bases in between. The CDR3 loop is CASSYGFPQTEAFF. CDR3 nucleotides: TGTGCCAGCAGTTACGGCTTCCCTCAGACTGAAGCTTTCTTT.

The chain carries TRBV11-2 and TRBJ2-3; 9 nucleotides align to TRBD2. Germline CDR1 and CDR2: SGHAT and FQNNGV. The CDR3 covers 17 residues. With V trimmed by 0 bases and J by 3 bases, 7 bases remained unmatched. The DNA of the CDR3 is TGTGCCAGCAGCTTAGATGTGGAGCGGGGGGTTACAGATACGCAGTATTTT. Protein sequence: CASSLDVERGVTDTQYF. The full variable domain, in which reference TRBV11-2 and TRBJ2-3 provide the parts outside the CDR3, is EAGVAQSPRYKIIEKRQSVAFWCNPISGHATLYWYQQILGQGPKLLIQFQNNGVVDDSQLPKDRFSAERLKGVDSTLKIQPAKLEDSAVYLCASSLDVERGVTDTQYFGPGTRLTVL.

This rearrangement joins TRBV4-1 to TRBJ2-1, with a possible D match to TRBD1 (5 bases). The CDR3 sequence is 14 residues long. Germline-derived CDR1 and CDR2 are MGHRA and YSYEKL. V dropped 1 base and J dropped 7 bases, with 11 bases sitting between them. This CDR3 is CASSQVGQGNEQFF. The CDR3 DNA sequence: TGCGCCAGCAGCCAAGTGGGCCAGGGAAATGAGCAGTTCTTC.

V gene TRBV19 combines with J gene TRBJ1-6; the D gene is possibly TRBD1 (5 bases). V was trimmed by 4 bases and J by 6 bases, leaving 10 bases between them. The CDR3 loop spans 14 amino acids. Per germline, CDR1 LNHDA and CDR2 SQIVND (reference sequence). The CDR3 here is CASSRGDVNSPLHF. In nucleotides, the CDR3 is TGTGCCAGTAGTAGGGGGGACGTTAATTCACCCCTCCACTTT.

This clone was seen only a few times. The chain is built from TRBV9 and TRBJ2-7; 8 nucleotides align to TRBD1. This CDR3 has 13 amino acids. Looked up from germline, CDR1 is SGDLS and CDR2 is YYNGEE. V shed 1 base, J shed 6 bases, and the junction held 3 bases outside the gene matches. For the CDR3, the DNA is TGTGCCAGCAGCGTAAGGACAGGGTCCGAGCAGTACTTC. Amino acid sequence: CASSVRTGSEQYF.

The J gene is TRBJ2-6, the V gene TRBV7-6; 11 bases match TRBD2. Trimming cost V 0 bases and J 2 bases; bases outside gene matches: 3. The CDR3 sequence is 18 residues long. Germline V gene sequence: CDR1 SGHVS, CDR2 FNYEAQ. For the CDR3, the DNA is TGTGCCAGCAGCTTAGCCTCACTAGCGGGAGCTGGGGCCAACGTCCTGACTTTC. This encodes CASSLASLAGAGANVLTF.

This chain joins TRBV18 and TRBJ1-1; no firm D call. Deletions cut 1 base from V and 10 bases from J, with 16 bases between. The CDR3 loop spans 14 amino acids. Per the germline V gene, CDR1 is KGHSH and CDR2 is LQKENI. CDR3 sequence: CASSPQERAGGAFF. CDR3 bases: TGTGCCAGCTCACCACAGGAAAGGGCGGGTGGAGCTTTCTTT.

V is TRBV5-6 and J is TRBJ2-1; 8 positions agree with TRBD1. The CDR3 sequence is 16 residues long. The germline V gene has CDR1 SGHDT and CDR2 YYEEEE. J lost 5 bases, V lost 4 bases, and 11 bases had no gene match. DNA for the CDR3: TGTGCCAGCAGCAGGCTGTCCGGGACAGGACACAATGAGCAGTTCTTC. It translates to CASSRLSGTGHNEQFF.

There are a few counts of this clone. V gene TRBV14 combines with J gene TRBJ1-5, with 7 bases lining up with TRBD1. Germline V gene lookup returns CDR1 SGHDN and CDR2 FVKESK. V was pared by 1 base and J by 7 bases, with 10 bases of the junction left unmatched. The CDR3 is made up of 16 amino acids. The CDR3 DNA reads TGTGCCAGCAGCCAAGCAAACAGGGGAAAGCGGCAGCCCCAGCATTTT. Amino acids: CASSQANRGKRQPQHF.

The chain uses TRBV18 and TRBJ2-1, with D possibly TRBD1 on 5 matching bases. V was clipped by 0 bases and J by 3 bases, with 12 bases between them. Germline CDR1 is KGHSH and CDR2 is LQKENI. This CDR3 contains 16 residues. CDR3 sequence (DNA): TGTGCCAGCTCACCACCGCGGCAGGGCTTCTACAATGAGCAGTTCTTC. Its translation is CASSPPRQGFYNEQFF.

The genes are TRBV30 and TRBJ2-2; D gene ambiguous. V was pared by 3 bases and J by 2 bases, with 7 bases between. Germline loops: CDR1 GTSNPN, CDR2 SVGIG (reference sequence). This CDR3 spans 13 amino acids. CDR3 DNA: TGTGCCTGGAGGGCAGTCAACACCGGGGAGCTGTTTTTT. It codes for CAWRAVNTGELFF.

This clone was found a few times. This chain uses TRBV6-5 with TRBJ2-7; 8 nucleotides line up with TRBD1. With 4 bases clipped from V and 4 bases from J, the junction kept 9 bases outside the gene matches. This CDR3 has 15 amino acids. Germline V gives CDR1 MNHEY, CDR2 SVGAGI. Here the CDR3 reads CASSSLDRVLYEQYF. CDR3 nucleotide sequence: TGTGCCAGCAGTTCCCTGGACAGGGTTCTGTACGAGCAGTACTTC.

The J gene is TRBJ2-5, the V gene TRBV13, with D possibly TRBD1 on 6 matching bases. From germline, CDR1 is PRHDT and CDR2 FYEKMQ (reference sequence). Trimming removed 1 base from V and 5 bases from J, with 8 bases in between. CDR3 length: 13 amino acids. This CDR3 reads CASSLAGDETQYF. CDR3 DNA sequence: TGTGCCAGCAGCTTAGCAGGGGACGAGACCCAGTACTTC.

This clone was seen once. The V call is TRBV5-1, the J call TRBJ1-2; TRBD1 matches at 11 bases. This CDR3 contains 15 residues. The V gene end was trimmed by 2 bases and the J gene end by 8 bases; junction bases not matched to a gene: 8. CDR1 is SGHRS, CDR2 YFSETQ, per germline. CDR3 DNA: TGCGCCAGCAGCTTATCCGGGACAGGGGGGAGAGGCTACACCTTC. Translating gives CASSLSGTGGRGYTF.

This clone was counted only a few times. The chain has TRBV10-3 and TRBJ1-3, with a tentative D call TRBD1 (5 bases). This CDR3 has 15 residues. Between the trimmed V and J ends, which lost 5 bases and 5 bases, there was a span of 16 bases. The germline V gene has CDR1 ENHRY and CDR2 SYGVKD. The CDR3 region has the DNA TGTGCCATCAGTTCGGGACCGGGACTGCGAAACACCATATATTTT. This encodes CAISSGPGLRNTIYF.

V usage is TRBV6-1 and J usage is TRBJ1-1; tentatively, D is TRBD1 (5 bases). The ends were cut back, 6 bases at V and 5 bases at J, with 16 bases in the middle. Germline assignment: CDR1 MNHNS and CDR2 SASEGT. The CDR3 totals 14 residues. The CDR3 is CASSGGEGGTEAFF. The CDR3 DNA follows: TGTGCCAGCAGCGGGGGTGAGGGAGGGACTGAAGCTTTCTTT.

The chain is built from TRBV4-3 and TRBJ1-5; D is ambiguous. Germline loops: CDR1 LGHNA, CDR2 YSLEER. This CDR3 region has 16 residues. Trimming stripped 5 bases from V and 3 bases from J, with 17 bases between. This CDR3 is CASSTRLPPHNQPQHF. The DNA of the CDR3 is TGCGCCAGCAGCACCCGACTACCTCCCCACAATCAGCCCCAGCATTTT.

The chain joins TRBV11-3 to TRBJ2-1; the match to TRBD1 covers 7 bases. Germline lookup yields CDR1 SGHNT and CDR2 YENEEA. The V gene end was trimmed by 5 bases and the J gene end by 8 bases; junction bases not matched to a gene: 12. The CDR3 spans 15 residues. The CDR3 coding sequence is TGTGCCAGCAGCCCGGGGAAGGGGGCTATGGATGAGCAGTTCTTC. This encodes CASSPGKGAMDEQFF.

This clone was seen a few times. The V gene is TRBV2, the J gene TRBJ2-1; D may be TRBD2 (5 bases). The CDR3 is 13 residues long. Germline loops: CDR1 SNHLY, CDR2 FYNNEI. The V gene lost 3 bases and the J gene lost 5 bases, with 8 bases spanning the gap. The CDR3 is CASSDSGNNEQFF. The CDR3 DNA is TGTGCCAGCAGTGACTCGGGGAACAATGAGCAGTTCTTC.

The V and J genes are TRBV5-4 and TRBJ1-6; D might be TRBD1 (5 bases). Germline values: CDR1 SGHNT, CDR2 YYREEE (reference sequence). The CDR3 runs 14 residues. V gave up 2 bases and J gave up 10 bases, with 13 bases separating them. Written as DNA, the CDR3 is TGTGCCAGCAGCTTACGGCAGGGAGGCTCACCCCTCCACTTT. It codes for CASSLRQGGSPLHF.

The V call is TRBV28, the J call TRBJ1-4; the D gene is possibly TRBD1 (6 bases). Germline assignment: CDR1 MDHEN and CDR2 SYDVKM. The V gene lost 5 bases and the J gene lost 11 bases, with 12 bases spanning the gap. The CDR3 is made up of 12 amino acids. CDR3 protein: CASSIGQNKLFF. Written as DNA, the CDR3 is TGTGCCAGCAGTATTGGACAGAACAAACTGTTTTTT.

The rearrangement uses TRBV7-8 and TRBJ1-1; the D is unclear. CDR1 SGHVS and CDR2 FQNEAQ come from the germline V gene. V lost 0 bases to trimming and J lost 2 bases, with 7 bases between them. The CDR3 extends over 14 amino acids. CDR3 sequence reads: CASSLAVYNTEAFF. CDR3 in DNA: TGTGCCAGCAGCTTAGCGGTCTATAACACTGAAGCTTTCTTT.

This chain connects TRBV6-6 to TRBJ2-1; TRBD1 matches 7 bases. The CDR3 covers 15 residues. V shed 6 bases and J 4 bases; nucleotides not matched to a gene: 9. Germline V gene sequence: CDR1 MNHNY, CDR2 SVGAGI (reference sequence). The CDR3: CASRAQGTRYNEQFF. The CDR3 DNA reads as TGTGCCAGCAGGGCACAGGGGACCAGGTACAATGAGCAGTTCTTC.

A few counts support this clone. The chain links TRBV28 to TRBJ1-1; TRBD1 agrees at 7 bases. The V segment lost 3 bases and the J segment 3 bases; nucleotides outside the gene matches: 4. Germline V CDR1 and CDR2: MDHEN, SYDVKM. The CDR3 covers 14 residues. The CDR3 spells CASSFFDRDTEAFF. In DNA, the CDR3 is TGTGCCAGCAGTTTTTTTGACAGGGACACTGAAGCTTTCTTT.